This T cell receptor (beta chain) was documented in a study of cytomegalovirus exposure and HLA in healthy donors. Study background: Within the Caucasian-associated ancestry cluster were under 85% of the approximately 400 genotyped donors. Study observations and caveats: The likely explanation for a cluster of highly shared sequence variants was sequencing artifact.

Losses at the gene ends were 7 bases for V and 4 bases for J; bases not matched to a gene: 9. Germline CDR1 is PRHDT and CDR2 is FYEKMQ (reference sequence). The CDR3 totals 15 residues. Worth noting for this clone: What it recognizes is unknown.

Amplification used 60 Vbeta primers and 13 Jbeta primers. Sequenced by immunoSEQ multiplex PCR; TCRdb stores in-frame clones only, minus some. The data show 150,000 to 200,000 clones, roughly four fifths seen once. Material for sequencing was PBMCs. V and J are TRBV13 and TRBJ2-1; 8 positions agree with TRBD2. The TCR originated in a man aged 50 or older in good health and CMV-seropositive. CDR3 amino acids: CASNKLAEPYNEQFF. The CDR3 DNA is TGTGCCAGCAACAAACTAGCGGAGCCATACAATGAGCAGTTCTTC.